This TCR beta chain comes out of a study of graft-versus-host responses after intestinal transplantation. The overall study: Recipients uniformly received anti-thymocyte globulin induction, followed by tacrolimus and steroids for two to four years.

Some clones are missing from TCRdb's copy, which holds only in-frame ones; the method was immunoSEQ multiplex PCR. Among fewer than 50,000 clones listed, roughly nine tenths were seen once. In this sample, this clone turned up a few times. This sample also contains other DNA sequences that code for the same CDR3. CDR3 length equals 13 residues. Germline CDR1 and CDR2: MNHNY and SVGAGI (reference sequence). Trimming took off 0 bases at V and 2 bases at J, with 5 bases between the two ends. Sequencing was performed on PBMCs, taken 524 days after transplant. The V and J genes are TRBV6-6 and TRBJ2-7; D is perhaps TRBD1 (5 bases). This TCR derives from a human patient who received an intestinal transplant, so some T cells may come from the graft donor. The CDR3 loop is CASSYSRAYEQYF. CDR3 nucleotides: TGTGCCAGCAGTTACTCCAGGGCCTACGAGCAGTACTTC.